These T cell receptor beta chains were read from a single sample in a study of blood T cell repertoires in COVID-19. The repertoire was sequenced with immunoSEQ multiplex PCR; TCRdb's copy has only in-frame clones and lacks some. This table holds roughly 360,000 clones, more than 75% found once. The material sequenced was PBMCs or T cells enriched from blood (not recorded which). The receptor source for this set is a woman in her twenties or thirties with acute COVID-19. The CDR3 runs from the conserved cysteine through the conserved F or W. The order of the fields is clone size, V gene, J gene, D gene, CDR3 protein, CDR3 DNA. A D gene is named only where the DNA matches it firmly. Clone size is given for some rows only: seen once, a few or many times, or a class if the clone is expanded.

>.|TRBV4-1|TRBJ2-1|TRBD2
CASSQHWTSGGQPNEQFF
TGCGCCAGCAGCCAACACTGGACTAGCGGGGGTCAACCCAATGAGCAGTTCTTC
>many|TRBV24-1|TRBJ2-7|TRBD1
CATGTGAIYEQYF
TGTGCCACCGGGACAGGGGCGATCTACGAGCAGTACTTC
>.|TRBV9|TRBJ2-2|TRBD2
CASSVGRLADTGELFF
TGTGCCAGCAGCGTAGGTCGGCTAGCGGACACCGGGGAGCTGTTTTTT
>.|TRBV5-8|TRBJ2-2|.
CASSLVQGKVSRGGELFF
TGTGCCAGCAGCTTGGTACAGGGAAAGGTCTCCAGGGGCGGGGAGCTGTTTTTT
>.|TRBV3-1/TRBV3-2|TRBJ2-1|TRBD1
CASSHGQGEQFF
TGTGCCAGCAGCCACGGACAGGGCGAGCAGTTCTTC
>.|TRBV30|TRBJ1-3|.
CAWRSGSLRENTIYF
TGTGCCTGGAGATCAGGATCCCTGCGAGAAAACACCATATATTTT
>.|TRBV15|TRBJ2-7|TRBD1
CATSRETGGIDEQYF
TGTGCCACCAGCAGAGAGACAGGGGGTATCGACGAGCAGTACTTC
>.|TRBV3-1/TRBV3-2|TRBJ2-3|.
CASSQTTDTQYF
TGTGCCAGCAGCCAGACTACAGATACGCAGTATTTT
>.|TRBV7-3|TRBJ1-1|TRBD1
CASSSTGTGSEAFF
TGTGCCAGCAGCTCGACCGGGACAGGGTCTGAAGCTTTCTTT
>.|TRBV5-6|TRBJ2-1|TRBD2
CASSLRGGGRYNEQFF
TGTGCCAGCAGCCTAAGGGGCGGGGGAAGGTACAATGAGCAGTTCTTC
>.|TRBV9|TRBJ2-2|.
CASSVSANTGELFF
TGTGCCAGCAGCGTCTCCGCGAACACCGGGGAGCTGTTTTTT
>.|TRBV7-2|TRBJ1-2|.
CASSPGQNHGYTF
TGTGCCAGCAGCCCAGGACAGAACCATGGCTACACCTTC
>few|TRBV18|TRBJ2-2|TRBD1
CASSPLGGLELFF
TGTGCCAGCTCACCATTAGGGGGCTTGGAGCTGTTTTTT
>.|TRBV5-1|TRBJ1-2|.
CASSLAVGTHYGYTF
TGCGCCAGCAGCTTGGCGGTCGGTACTCACTATGGCTACACCTTC
>.|TRBV30|TRBJ1-5|TRBD1
CAWSVDRGRGQPQHF
TGTGCCTGGAGTGTAGATAGGGGGCGAGGGCAGCCCCAGCATTTT
>.|TRBV5-1|TRBJ1-4|TRBD1
CASSLPTGANEKLFF
TGCGCCAGCAGCTTGCCGACAGGGGCTAATGAAAAACTGTTTTTT
>.|TRBV7-9|TRBJ2-5|TRBD2
CASSFETGLAVRETQYF
TGTGCCAGCAGCTTCGAGACGGGACTAGCGGTCCGAGAGACCCAGTACTTC
>.|TRBV6-2/TRBV6-3|TRBJ2-3|TRBD2
CASSYPTSGGGNTQYF
TGTGCCAGCAGTTACCCGACTAGCGGGGGAGGTAATACGCAGTATTTT
>.|TRBV5-1|TRBJ1-5|.
CASSAEGFGNQPQHF
TGCGCCAGCAGCGCCGAGGGATTCGGGAATCAGCCCCAGCATTTT